The 19 T cell receptor beta chains reported below all come from one sample, sequenced in a study of blood T cell repertoires in COVID-19. Sequencing was performed with immunoSEQ multiplex PCR; in TCRdb, only in-frame clones are kept and a portion is missing. The sample contains around 57,000 clones, roughly 88% of which appear only once. Material: peripheral blood. These TCRs come from an elderly woman with active COVID-19.

In its sample, this clone was seen once. The chain employs TRBV3-1 (or the pseudogene TRBV3-2) and TRBJ1-4; D ambiguous. V was clipped by 4 bases and J by 3 bases, with 9 bases between them. Germline V gene data show CDR1 as LGHDT and CDR2 as YNNKEL (reference sequence). CDR3 size: 14 residues. CDR3: CASSRSGSNEKLFF. The CDR3 DNA sequence: TGTGCCAGCAGCCGGTCAGGTTCTAATGAAAAACTGTTTTTT.

The CDR3 loop is CASSSPGGGVRYF. The CDR3 nucleotides are TGTGCCAGCAGCTCCCCAGGAGGAGGGGTGAGGTATTTT. The chain links TRBV7-2 to TRBJ2-3; tentative D call: TRBD2 (6 bases). V was pared by 4 bases and J by 14 bases, with 19 bases between. Germline values: CDR1 SGHTA, CDR2 FQGNSA. The CDR3 contains 13 residues.

This sequence joins TRBV5-1 and TRBJ2-2; the match to TRBD2 covers 14 bases. Trimming cost V 0 bases and J 3 bases; bases outside gene matches: 4. The CDR3 sequence is 18 residues long. Germline V gene lookup returns CDR1 SGHRS and CDR2 YFSETQ. CDR3 region: CASSLGLAGGPDTGELFF. For the CDR3, the DNA is TGCGCCAGCAGCTTGGGACTAGCGGGGGGGCCGGACACCGGGGAGCTGTTTTTT.

The chain combines TRBV10-3 with TRBJ2-5; 11 bases are a match to TRBD2. The CDR3 extends over 16 amino acids. Germline values: CDR1 ENHRY, CDR2 SYGVKD. V was pared by 5 bases and J by 1 base, with 6 bases of the junction left unmatched. CDR3 in amino acids: CAISPRLAGSQETQYF. The CDR3 nucleotides are TGTGCCATCAGTCCCCGACTAGCGGGGTCCCAAGAGACCCAGTACTTC.

This clone appeared a single time. This sequence joins TRBV5-1 and TRBJ2-7; the D gene is possibly TRBD1 (6 bases). This CDR3 is 15 amino acids long. In germline, CDR1 is SGHRS, CDR2 YFSETQ. The V end was cut by 0 bases, the J end by 2 bases, with 12 bases between. This CDR3 reads CASSLGTAETYEQYF. The DNA for the CDR3 is TGCGCCAGCAGCTTGGGGACAGCAGAAACCTACGAGCAGTACTTC.

The chain uses TRBV27 and TRBJ2-1; 11 bases are shared with TRBD2. V lost 8 bases to trimming and J lost 8 bases; unmatched junction nucleotides: 8. The germline CDR1 and CDR2 sequences are MNHEY and SMNVEV (reference sequence). The CDR3 is 14 residues long. CDR3 bases: TGTGCCAGCGGATATAGCGGGGGGGCCGATGAGCAGTTCTTC. Amino acid sequence: CASGYSGGADEQFF.

The chain couples TRBV7-9 to TRBJ1-1; perhaps TRBD1 as D (5 bases). The V and J ends lost 5 bases and 4 bases respectively, with 20 bases between them. This CDR3 has 16 residues. Germline V lookup: CDR1 SEHNR, CDR2 FQNEAQ (reference sequence). The CDR3 loop reads CASSQSLGRGSTEAFF. CDR3 DNA sequence: TGTGCCAGCAGCCAGTCCTTAGGAAGGGGCAGCACTGAAGCTTTCTTT.

This chain connects TRBV28 to TRBJ1-6; the match to TRBD1 covers 8 bases. V shed 2 bases and J 8 bases; nucleotides not matched to a gene: 5. This CDR3 contains 15 residues. Germline CDR1 is MDHEN and CDR2 is SYDVKM. CDR3 loop: CASSLTGTGDSPLHF. DNA of the CDR3: TGTGCCAGCAGTTTAACCGGGACAGGCGATTCACCCCTCCACTTT. The full variable domain, rest sourced from reference TRBV28 and TRBJ1-6, is DVKVTQSSRYLVKRTGEKVFLECVQDMDHENMFWYRQDPGLGLRLIYFSYDVKMKEKGDIPEGYSVSREKKERFSLILESASTNQTSMYLCASSLTGTGDSPLHFGNGTRLTVT.

The chain recombines TRBV28 with TRBJ2-7; 10 bases are shared with TRBD1. There are 15 residues in the CDR3. V lost 6 bases to trimming and J lost 7 bases; unmatched junction nucleotides: 12. Germline values: CDR1 MDHEN, CDR2 SYDVKM. The CDR3 protein is CASRILGQGSGEQYF. DNA for the CDR3: TGTGCCAGCAGAATTTTGGGACAGGGGTCTGGAGAGCAGTACTTC.

The chain joins TRBV6-2 or TRBV6-3 to TRBJ1-2; D is ambiguous. CDR1 is MNHEY and CDR2 is SVGEGT in the germline V gene. The CDR3 has 12 residues. Trimming cost V 5 bases and J 6 bases, with 10 bases left between them. CDR3 region: CASSPQNDGYTF. CDR3 nucleotides: TGTGCCAGCAGTCCCCAGAATGATGGCTACACCTTC.

In its sample, this clone was seen once. The genes are TRBV11-2 and TRBJ2-5; D gene unclear. This CDR3 has 17 residues. Trimming cost V 8 bases and J 2 bases, with 24 bases left between them. Germline V gene sequence: CDR1 SGHAT, CDR2 FQNNGV. Here the CDR3 DNA reads TGTGCCAGCCTTTCTTATGCCTTGGGCAGTCGACAAGAGACCCAGTACTTC. Its translation is CASLSYALGSRQETQYF.

This clone occurred once. The genes are TRBV11-2 and TRBJ1-2; D gene ambiguous. V shed 1 base and J shed 5 bases, with 11 bases lying between them. Germline CDR1 is SGHAT and CDR2 is FQNNGV. This CDR3 region has 14 residues. The CDR3 sequence is CASSLAFQNYGYTF. CDR3 nucleotide sequence: TGTGCCAGCAGCTTAGCTTTCCAGAATTATGGCTACACCTTC.

This sequence joins TRBV4-3 and TRBJ2-3; 10 bases align to TRBD2. Per the germline V gene, CDR1 is LGHNA and CDR2 is YSLEER. V gave up 0 bases and J gave up 7 bases; unmatched junction bases: 4. The CDR3 contains 15 residues. This CDR3 is CASSQDLAGDYTQYF. As DNA, the CDR3 is TGCGCCAGCAGCCAAGATCTAGCGGGGGATTATACGCAGTATTTT.

As for this clone: One end of the junction varies from germline; a read error may be responsible. The chain links TRBV2 to TRBJ1-2; D is ambiguous. CDR3 length: 13 residues. Germline CDR1 is SNHLY and CDR2 is FYNNEI. This chain's CDR3 is CASTPPSILNGAF. CDR3 coding DNA: TGTGCCAGCACCCCCCCGTCCATTTTAAACGGGGCCTTC.

Only a few counts were recorded for this clone. The chain joins TRBV20-1 to TRBJ2-5; D possibly corresponds to TRBD1 (6 bases). This CDR3 spans 11 amino acids. Trimming stripped 6 bases from V and 7 bases from J, with 12 bases between. CDR1 is DFQATT, CDR2 SNEGSKA, per germline (reference sequence). CDR3 nucleotides: TGCAGTGCACAGGGTAGCGTGACCCAGTACTTC. It translates to CSAQGSVTQYF.

The genes are TRBV6-1 and TRBJ2-1, with TRBD2 matching 7 bases. CDR3 length: 16 residues. The J segment lost 5 bases and the V segment lost 2 bases, leaving 9 bases of the junction unmatched. Germline lookup yields CDR1 MNHNS and CDR2 SASEGT. In DNA, the CDR3 is TGTGCCAGCAGTGAACCCATTTGGGGGGGAAACAATGAGCAGTTCTTC. This gives the protein CASSEPIWGGNNEQFF.

The chain recombines TRBV3-1 (or the pseudogene TRBV3-2) with TRBJ2-6; D not certain. Germline V gene data show CDR1 as LGHDT and CDR2 as YNNKEL (reference sequence). The CDR3 has 12 residues. Between the trimmed V and J ends, which lost 4 bases and 13 bases, there was a span of 11 bases. CDR3 coding DNA: TGTGCCAGCAGCCCAACGGCCGGGGTCCTGACTTTC. Amino acids: CASSPTAGVLTF.

The chain joins TRBV18 to TRBJ1-1; possible D gene TRBD1, 6 bases. Trimming removed 4 bases from V and 3 bases from J, with 24 bases in between. Germline V gives CDR1 KGHSH, CDR2 LQKENI. CDR3 length: 18 amino acids. The CDR3 is CASSRDNRVGRPDTEAFF. The CDR3 DNA is TGTGCCAGCTCACGAGATAACAGGGTCGGTCGGCCTGACACTGAAGCTTTCTTT.

The CDR3 nucleotides are TGTGCCAGCAGCCCCAGGTGGAGCGGGGGCCCTTTATTGTACACAGATACGCAGTATTTT. This sequence encodes CASSPRWSGGPLLYTDTQYF. The chain couples TRBV2 to TRBJ2-3, with 8 bases lining up with TRBD2. CDR1 is SNHLY and CDR2 is FYNNEI in the germline V gene. The CDR3 has 20 amino acids. V was pared by 6 bases and J by 2 bases, with 22 bases of the junction left unmatched.